This TCR beta chain was recorded in a study of vaccination effects on CD4 cells after COVID-19. Study results and limitations: Cross-reactivity with common cold coronaviruses was shown by only 1 of 255 vaccine-induced clones in healthy vaccinees. Few convalescent patients, and no early post-infection timepoints, were available to the study.

Antigen-specific CD4+ T cell clonotypes were called by their expansion after viral peptide-pool culture in ViraFEST. Isolation of CD4+ T cells took place after 10 to 11 days of culture. Two-dose BNT162b2 or mRNA-1273 vaccination was given to participants. In culture with about 10 IU/ml IL-2 and around 10 ug/ml peptides, PBMC were grown at 1.5 million to 2 million per well. Clones were read by immunoSEQ multiplex PCR, and TCRdb kept only the in-frame ones, dropping some. The table has about 31,000 clones, roughly 67% seen once. This clone has more than one count but fewer than ten. What it recognizes is unknown. The receptor was derived from a human donor who received a COVID-19 vaccine. This sample comprised CD4+ T cells from PBMCs cultured with SARS-CoV-2 spike peptides, obtained after COVID-19 vaccination.

The CDR3 DNA is TGTGCCAGTAGTAGAGGGTTGGCTAATGAAAAACTGTTTTTT. Residues: CASSRGLANEKLFF. The chain employs TRBV19 and TRBJ1-4; D is uncertain. Trimming pared 4 bases from V and 3 bases from J, leaving 9 bases between. Germline V gene data show CDR1 as LNHDA and CDR2 as SQIVND (reference sequence). CDR3 length: 14 residues.